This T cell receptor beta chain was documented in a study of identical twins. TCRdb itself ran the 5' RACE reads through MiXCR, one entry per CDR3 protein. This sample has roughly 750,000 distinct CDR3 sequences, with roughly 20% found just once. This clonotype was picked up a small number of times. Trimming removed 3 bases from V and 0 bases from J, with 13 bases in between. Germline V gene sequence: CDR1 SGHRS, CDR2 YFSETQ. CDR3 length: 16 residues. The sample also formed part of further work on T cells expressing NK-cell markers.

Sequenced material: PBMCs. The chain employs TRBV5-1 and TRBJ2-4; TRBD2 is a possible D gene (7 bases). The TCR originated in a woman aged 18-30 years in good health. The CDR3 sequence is CASSWGGDIAKNIQYF. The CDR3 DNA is TGCGCCAGCAGCTGGGGGGGGGACATAGCCAAAAACATTCAGTACTTC.